This T cell receptor beta chain was found in a study of identical twins. General study results and limits: Those out-of-frame alpha sequences shared by twins showed an excess of low generation probability. For cord blood, abundant beta clonotypes had fewer insertions, unlike memory repertoires, which showed none. Within beta out-of-frame sequences, the excess sharing observed between twins was weaker.

With respect to this clonotype: The antigen is undetermined.

This CDR3 is 19 amino acids long. Germline V gene lookup returns CDR1 SGHVS and CDR2 FQNEAQ. The ends were cut back, 0 bases at V and 0 bases at J, with 17 bases in the middle. TCRdb redid the calling of the 5' RACE reads with MiXCR, one entry per CDR3 protein. Of more than 650,000 distinct CDR3 sequences in the sample, 5.5% to 6.5% were seen once. This chain connects TRBV7-8 to TRBJ1-4; tentatively, D is TRBD1 (6 bases). This sequence originates from a young man in good health. The source material was naive T cells sorted from blood. The CDR3 region has the DNA TGTGCCAGCAGCTTAGCGCGACAGGCGACCAGGTCAACTAATGAAAAACTGTTTTTT. Protein: CASSLARQATRSTNEKLFF.